This TCR beta chain was profiled in a study of blood T cell repertoires in COVID-19. TCRdb's copy holds only in-frame clones and misses some; the assay was immunoSEQ multiplex PCR. The sample lists about 170,000 clones; about 88% were seen once. The CDR3 length is 15 residues. V dropped 3 bases and J dropped 6; count of bases not matched to a gene: 8. Germline CDR1 reads SGHTA; CDR2 reads FQGNSA. This chain links TRBV7-2 with TRBJ1-2, with 9 bases that match TRBD1. The sequence was obtained from a man aged 50 or older who had recovered from COVID-19. Sequencing was performed on peripheral blood. CDR3 coding DNA: TGTGCCAGCAGCTTGGGTCCCGGGACAGGGAATGGCTACACCTTC. Amino acids: CASSLGPGTGNGYTF. Together with reference TRBV7-2 and TRBJ1-2, the CDR3 gives the full variable domain: GAGVSQSPSNKVTEKGKDVELRCDPISGHTALYWYRQSLGQGLEFLIYFQGNSAPDKSGLPSDRFSAERTGGSVSTLTIQRTQQEDSAVYLCASSLGPGTGNGYTFGSGTRLTVV.